Each of the 32 T cell receptor beta chains below was sequenced from the same sample in a study of CD8+CD57+ T cells in acquired aplastic anemia (dated by TCRdb to the late 2010s). The listed sequencing device is Illumina HiSeq 2000. TCR beta VDJ combination and CDR3 sequence profiling used genomic DNA as the template. The public reads were run again by TCRdb, first through fastp at Q25 and then through MiXCR, and only productive beta chains were kept. Records with the same CDR3 protein are collapsed into one entry carrying the most frequent genes and DNA. The sample data list around 430,000 distinct CDR3 sequences, and around 32% of these were observed just once. The ten largest clones take up less than 0.85% of the sample. Flow cytometry had shown CD8+CD57+ cell expansion in the patients selected for sequencing. The sample consisted of sorted CD4+, CD8+, or CD8+CD57+ T cells (not recorded which) from PBMCs. The receptors come from a human donor with aplastic anemia.

This clonotype was seen many times. The chain joins TRBV19 to TRBJ1-3; no reliable D call. Between the trimmed V and J ends, which lost 5 bases and 2 bases, there was a span of 7 bases. CDR1 LNHDA and CDR2 SQIVND come from the germline V gene (reference sequence). The length of the CDR3 is 13 residues. The CDR3 spells CASSPRAGNTIYF. The CDR3 region has the DNA TGTGCCAGTAGTCCGAGGGCTGGAAACACCATATATTTT.

V and J are TRBV25-1 and TRBJ2-3, with 7 bases matching TRBD1. After removal of 10 bases from V and 1 base from J, the junction contained 8 bases not matched to a gene. The CDR3 spans 14 residues. The germline V gene has CDR1 MGHDK and CDR2 SYGVNS. CDR3 in DNA: TGTGCCATCAGACAGGGCCCGGGCACAGATACGCAGTATTTT. Its protein is CAIRQGPGTDTQYF.

This clonotype was recorded at least ten times. The chain recombines TRBV7-9 with TRBJ2-7; D unresolved. The germline V gene has CDR1 SEHNR and CDR2 FQNEAQ (reference sequence). Trimming pared 2 bases from V and 3 bases from J, leaving 8 bases between. The CDR3 totals 13 residues. CDR3 protein: CASSLIPNYEQYF. The CDR3 DNA reads as TGTGCCAGCAGCTTAATTCCCAACTACGAGCAGTACTTC.

In this sample, this clonotype turned up a few times. The chain has TRBV12-3 or TRBV12-4 and TRBJ1-6, with a weak D call TRBD1 (6 bases). CDR3 length: 14 residues. Trimming took 5 bases from V and 7 from J, leaving 12 bases between them. CDR3 DNA sequence: TGTGCCAGCAGTACGGCAGGGGCAAATTCACCCCTCCACTTT. It specifies CASSTAGANSPLHF.

This clonotype was observed many times. V and J are TRBV9 and TRBJ1-2; weak D call: TRBD1 (5 bases). Germline lookup yields CDR1 SGDLS and CDR2 YYNGEE. V lost 2 bases and J 8 bases, leaving 13 bases between the germline ends. The CDR3 consists of 13 residues. The chain's CDR3 is CASSVAPRDGYTF. In DNA form, the CDR3 reads TGTGCCAGCAGCGTCGCGCCCAGGGACGGCTACACCTTC.

The V call is TRBV6-5, the J call TRBJ1-1, with D hard to call. Trimming removed 6 bases at V and 4 bases at J, with 9 bases between. The CDR3 runs 12 residues. The germline V gene has CDR1 MNHEY and CDR2 SVGAGI. The CDR3 sequence is CASRISGTEAFF. DNA for the CDR3: TGTGCCAGCAGGATATCGGGCACTGAAGCTTTCTTT.

DNA of the CDR3: TGTGCCAGCTCACCGAGGCCGACAGGGGCACAAGAGACCCAGTACTTC. Translated: CASSPRPTGAQETQYF. The gene calls are TRBV18 and TRBJ2-5; 8 bases match TRBD1. CDR1 is KGHSH, CDR2 LQKENI, per germline. V trimming: 3 bases; J trimming: 2 bases; junction bases outside the gene matches: 8. The CDR3 contains 16 residues.

This clonotype was seen many times. The V gene is TRBV9, the J gene TRBJ2-1; 7 bases match TRBD1. There are 12 residues in the CDR3. Germline lookup yields CDR1 SGDLS and CDR2 YYNGEE. J lost 10 bases, V lost 4 bases, and 5 bases had no gene match. CDR3 region: CASSPRQGEQFF. The CDR3 DNA sequence: TGTGCCAGCAGCCCACGACAGGGCGAGCAGTTCTTC. Filled out from reference TRBV9 and TRBJ2-1, the complete variable domain reads DSGVTQTPKHLITATGQRVTLRCSPRSGDLSVYWYQQSLDQGLQFLIQYYNGEERAKGNILERFSAQQFPDLHSELNLSSLELGDSALYFCASSPRQGEQFFGPGTRLTVL.

Details on this clonotype: The junction does not match germline at one end; this may be a read error. V is TRBV19 and J is TRBJ2-7; 7 bases are a match to TRBD1. Germline CDR1 and CDR2: LNHDA and SQIVND (reference sequence). The CDR3 runs to 14 residues. The CDR3 sequence is CAWSVYRGFNEQCF. CDR3 coding DNA: TGTGCCTGGAGTGTTTACAGGGGCTTCAACGAGCAGTGCTTC.

Turning to this clonotype: A much more abundant neighbour one base away suggests this may be a read error. The rearrangement links TRBV19 to TRBJ1-1, with unresolved D. Between the trimmed V and J ends, which lost 2 bases and 1 base, there was a span of 5 bases. From germline, CDR1 is LNHDA and CDR2 SQIVND (reference sequence). The CDR3 totals 13 residues. CDR3: CASSIRPNTEAFF. CDR3 in DNA: TGTGCCAGTAGTATAAGACCGAACACTGAAGCTTTCTTT. Together with reference TRBV19 and TRBJ1-1, the CDR3 gives the full variable domain: DGGITQSPKYLFRKEGQNVTLSCEQNLNHDAMYWYRQDPGQGLRLIYYSQIVNDFQKGDIAEGYSVSREKKESFPLTVTSAQKNPTAFYLCASSIRPNTEAFFGQGTRLTVV.

Comments on this clonotype: This sequence may be a read error, since a much larger clone differs from it by one base. The chain recombines TRBV20-1 with TRBJ1-5; unclear D gene. CDR1 DFQATT and CDR2 SNEGSKA come from the germline V gene (reference sequence). Trimming stripped 4 bases from V and 2 bases from J, with 12 bases between. CDR3 size: 14 residues. The CDR3 bases are TGCAGTGCTAAAGACGGGAATGGCAATCAGCCCCAGCATTTT. Its translation is CSAKDGNGNQPQHF.

V gene TRBV11-1 combines with J gene TRBJ2-7; 11 bases are a match to TRBD2. After removal of 5 bases from V and 4 bases from J, the junction contained 10 bases not matched to a gene. The CDR3 totals 16 residues. Germline V gene sequence: CDR1 SGHAT, CDR2 FQDESV (reference sequence). CDR3 region: CASSVVQASGGYEQYF. The CDR3 DNA sequence: TGTGCCAGCAGCGTTGTTCAGGCTAGCGGGGGGTACGAGCAGTACTTC.

This clonotype came up many times. The chain's CDR3 is CASSAKNSNQPQHF. The CDR3 region has the DNA TGTGCCAGCAGCGCAAAAAATAGCAATCAGCCCCAGCATTTT. The V and J genes are TRBV2 and TRBJ1-5, with no clear D. Germline CDR1 SNHLY, CDR2 FYNNEI. This CDR3 has 14 residues. Trimming shortened V by 6 bases and J by 0 bases, and 9 bases separated the two germline ends.

The chain links TRBV19 to TRBJ2-3; TRBD2 matches at 7 bases. Germline V gene data show CDR1 as LNHDA and CDR2 as SQIVND (reference sequence). The CDR3 loop spans 17 amino acids. V gave up 1 base and J gave up 6 bases; unmatched junction bases: 13. CDR3 DNA: TGTGCCAGTAGTATAGCGGTAGCGGGTAAAGTCCGGGATACGCAGTATTTT. Translated: CASSIAVAGKVRDTQYF.

This clonotype was recorded a few times. The chain links TRBV10-3 to TRBJ1-2, with 9 positions matching TRBD1. V trimming: 3 bases; J trimming: 5 bases; junction bases outside the gene matches: 4. The CDR3 runs 14 residues. The germline V gene has CDR1 ENHRY and CDR2 SYGVKD. The CDR3 spells CAISDIQGAYGYTF. The CDR3, as DNA: TGTGCCATCAGTGACATACAGGGGGCATATGGCTACACCTTC.

The rearrangement links TRBV2 to TRBJ1-2; 7 bases map to TRBD1. This CDR3 contains 12 residues. Per the germline V gene, CDR1 is SNHLY and CDR2 is FYNNEI. J was trimmed by 7 bases and V by 3 bases; bases with no gene match: 2. The CDR3 DNA reads as TGTGCCAGCAGTGACAGGGGGTCTGGCTACACCTTC. This encodes CASSDRGSGYTF.

This clonotype has ten or more counts. The gene calls are TRBV25-1 and TRBJ1-1, with D perhaps matching TRBD1 (5 bases). V was cut by 3 bases and J by 5 bases, with 16 bases left in between. Per germline, CDR1 MGHDK and CDR2 SYGVNS. This CDR3 has 15 amino acids. CDR3 nucleotide sequence: TGTGCCAGCAGTGACTTGGGCCTCTCAGGGACTGAAGCTTTCTTT. Its translation: CASSDLGLSGTEAFF.

The chain combines TRBV20-1 with TRBJ1-4, with 7 bases fitting TRBD1. After removal of 4 bases from V and 0 bases from J, the junction contained 5 bases not matched to a gene. The CDR3 runs to 15 residues. The germline V gene encodes CDR1 DFQATT and CDR2 SNEGSKA (reference sequence). The CDR3 here is CSATGDSSTNEKLFF. CDR3 DNA: TGCAGTGCTACTGGGGACAGCTCAACTAATGAAAAACTGTTTTTT.

This clonotype was picked up one time. The chain carries TRBV19 and TRBJ2-7; 9 positions match TRBD2. The CDR3 covers 13 residues. After removal of 3 bases from V and 9 bases from J, the junction contained 6 bases not matched to a gene. The germline CDR1 and CDR2 sequences are LNHDA and SQIVND (reference sequence). In nucleotides, the CDR3 is TGTGCCAGTAGTATCAACGGAGCGGGAGGGCAGTACTTC. Its translation is CASSINGAGGQYF.

This clonotype was seen at least ten times. The chain recombines TRBV24-1 with TRBJ2-1; D may be TRBD1 (5 bases). Trimming removed 8 bases from V and 13 bases from J, with 23 bases in between. Germline CDR1 is KGHDR and CDR2 is SFDVKD. The CDR3 is made up of 14 amino acids. The CDR3 region has the DNA TGTGCCACCACCTCGTCGCACAGGATTCGCGAACAGTTCTTC. Translated: CATTSSHRIREQFF.

CDR3 loop: CASSLSGTGIYEQYV. The DNA for the CDR3 is TGTGCCAGCAGCTTGTCCGGGACGGGAATCTACGAGCAGTACGTC. The V and J genes are TRBV5-6 and TRBJ2-7; possibly TRBD1 or TRBD2 for D (5 bases each). Trimming removed 1 base at V and 3 bases at J, with 14 bases between. This CDR3 has 15 residues. CDR1 and CDR2 (germline): SGHDT, YYEEEE.

This clonotype has at least ten counts. V and J are TRBV11-2 and TRBJ2-7, with 7 bases matching TRBD2. From germline, CDR1 is SGHAT and CDR2 FQNNGV. The V gene end was trimmed by 5 bases and the J gene end by 4 bases; junction bases not matched to a gene: 14. This CDR3 has 16 residues. The CDR3: CASSLGTSGRDYEQYF. CDR3 DNA sequence: TGTGCCAGCAGCCTCGGGACCTCTGGGAGGGATTACGAGCAGTACTTC. Together with reference TRBV11-2 and TRBJ2-7, the CDR3 gives the full variable domain: EAGVAQSPRYKIIEKRQSVAFWCNPISGHATLYWYQQILGQGPKLLIQFQNNGVVDDSQLPKDRFSAERLKGVDSTLKIQPAKLEDSAVYLCASSLGTSGRDYEQYFGPGTRLTVT.

The J gene is TRBJ1-5, the V gene TRBV2, with D possibly being TRBD1 (5 bases). The CDR3 contains 15 residues. Germline V gene data show CDR1 as SNHLY and CDR2 as FYNNEI. V gave up 3 bases and J gave up 4 bases, with 13 bases separating them. CDR3 loop: CASSEAGDGNQPQHF. CDR3 nucleotides: TGTGCCAGCAGTGAGGCGGGGGACGGGAATCAGCCCCAGCATTTT.

As for this clonotype: At one end the junction does not follow the germline gene, possibly because of a read error. This sequence joins TRBV12-3 or TRBV12-4 and TRBJ2-1; the match to TRBD1 covers 7 bases. The CDR3 consists of 12 residues. In DNA form, the CDR3 reads TGTGCCGGCAGTCTATACAGGGGTGGGCAGTTCTTC. It specifies CAGSLYRGGQFF.

CDR3 residues: CASSVDVGSYNEQFF. In DNA, the CDR3 is TGTGCCAGCAGCGTAGATGTTGGGTCCTACAATGAGCAGTTCTTC. This chain links TRBV9 with TRBJ2-1; the D is unclear. The CDR3 runs to 15 residues. Germline V gene lookup returns CDR1 SGDLS and CDR2 YYNGEE. The V gene lost 0 bases and the J gene lost 1 base, with 8 bases spanning the gap.

The V gene is TRBV10-3, the J gene TRBJ1-2; 9 nucleotides match TRBD1. V was clipped by 10 bases and J by 8 bases; unmatched bases: 11. In germline, CDR1 is ENHRY, CDR2 SYGVKD. The CDR3 covers 13 residues. Here the CDR3 reads CASRWDRAQGYTF. CDR3 DNA sequence: TGTGCCAGCAGGTGGGACAGGGCGCAGGGCTACACCTTC.

J is TRBJ2-7 and V is TRBV24-1; D might be TRBD2 (5 bases). CDR1 is KGHDR, CDR2 SFDVKD, per germline. The V end lost 4 bases, the J end lost 2 bases, and 8 bases lay between the germline ends. The CDR3 runs to 13 residues. CDR3 sequence reads: CATSDPGTYEQYF. The CDR3 coding sequence is TGTGCCACCAGTGACCCCGGGACCTACGAGCAGTACTTC.

This sequence joins TRBV16 and TRBJ2-7; no reliable D call. The V gene's germline CDR1 is KGHSY and CDR2 FQNENV. This CDR3 has 15 amino acids. V was trimmed by 3 bases and J by 2 bases, leaving 14 bases between them. CDR3 sequence reads: CASSHVSVGTYEQYF. CDR3 coding DNA: TGTGCCAGCAGCCACGTTTCCGTCGGAACCTACGAGCAGTACTTC.

This clonotype was observed at least ten times. The genes are TRBV29-1 and TRBJ2-3; D is unclear. The CDR3 is 13 residues long. V shed 2 bases and J shed 4 bases, with 10 bases lying between them. CDR1 and CDR2 (germline): SQVTM, ANQGSEA. DNA for the CDR3: TGCAGCGTTGAAATACCCGGAGCAGATACGCAGTATTTT. Translated, it gives CSVEIPGADTQYF.

The genes are TRBV11-2 and TRBJ2-7; D is possibly TRBD2 (5 bases). The germline V gene encodes CDR1 SGHAT and CDR2 FQNNGV. V lost 1 base to trimming and J lost 2 bases, with 15 bases between them. CDR3 size: 16 residues. CDR3: CASSLVGRRTPYEQYF. DNA of the CDR3: TGTGCCAGCAGCTTAGTAGGCCGGAGGACCCCCTACGAGCAGTACTTC.

This clonotype was seen ten or more times. This chain connects TRBV29-1 to TRBJ2-2, with D possibly TRBD1 on 6 matching bases. The CDR3 totals 14 residues. Looked up from germline, CDR1 is SQVTM and CDR2 is ANQGSEA. Trimming took 7 bases from V and 4 from J, leaving 16 bases between them. CDR3 residues: CSAERGGFTGELFF. The CDR3 DNA reads TGCAGCGCCGAGAGAGGGGGATTCACCGGGGAGCTGTTTTTT.

This clonotype was observed a handful of times. V gene TRBV4-3 combines with J gene TRBJ1-2; TRBD1 aligns across 8 bases. Germline CDR1 is LGHNA and CDR2 is YSLEER. The CDR3 length is 16 residues. V gave up 1 base and J gave up 1 base; unmatched junction bases: 5. In DNA, the CDR3 is TGCGCCAGCAGCCAAGGGCCGGGACAGGATAACTATGGCTACACCTTC. It specifies CASSQGPGQDNYGYTF.